A selection of T cell receptor beta chains follows, all from one sample in a study of T cell repertoires in cytomegalovirus infection. Their target antigens are unknown. TCRdb re-analysed the reads in MiXCR, keeping a single row per CDR3 protein. Here the sample spans about 500,000 distinct CDR3 sequences, roughly a third being singletons. The sequencing used cultured PBMCs, collected from culture after CMV antigen stimulation. The receptors originated from a human donor in good health (CMV status not recorded). Some clones in this sample may be carry-over from other donors' samples. Both conserved end residues are part of each CDR3. A D gene is named only where the DNA matches it firmly. Clone sizes are given selectively: once, few, many, or a class where the clone is expanded.

size: .
V: TRBV12-5
length: 17
J: TRBJ2-1
D: TRBD1
DNA: TGTGCTAGTGGTTTGGTACCCGGGACAGGAATTTTCAATGAGCAGTTCTTC
CDR3: CASGLVPGTGIFNEQFF

size: .
V: TRBV4-2
length: 15
J: TRBJ1-5
D: .
DNA: TGTGCCAGCAGCCAAGACCCGGGGTTGGGTCAGCCCCAGCATTTT
CDR3: CASSQDPGLGQPQHF

size: .
V: TRBV6-1
length: 16
J: TRBJ2-5
D: TRBD2
DNA: TGTGCCAGCAGCAGCCAAGGGGAGGGTCACTGGGAGACCCAGTACTTC
CDR3: CASSSQGEGHWETQYF

size: few
V: TRBV19
length: 15
J: TRBJ2-7
D: TRBD2
DNA: TGTGCCAGTAGTACCGGGACTAGCGACCTCTACGAGCAGTACTTC
CDR3: CASSTGTSDLYEQYF

size: few
V: TRBV5-4
length: 14
J: TRBJ2-5
D: TRBD1
DNA: TGTGCCAGCAGCCGACAGGGGGCGGTAGAGACCCAGTACTTC
CDR3: CASSRQGAVETQYF

size: .
V: TRBV28
length: 13
J: TRBJ2-5
D: .
DNA: TGTGCCAGCTACGGGACCGATCAAGAGACCCAGTACTTC
CDR3: CASYGTDQETQYF

size: few
V: TRBV6-2/TRBV6-3
length: 13
J: TRBJ2-1
D: .
DNA: TGTGCCAGCAGTTACTCTCGGTCCCAGGAGCAGTTCTTC
CDR3: CASSYSRSQEQFF

size: .
V: TRBV6-5
length: 13
J: TRBJ1-2
D: .
DNA: TGTGCCAGCAGTATGGCAGGGGCTCGAGGCTACACCTTC
CDR3: CASSMAGARGYTF

size: few
V: TRBV7-8
length: 13
J: TRBJ2-7
D: .
DNA: TGTGCCAGCAGCGACCGCAGGGGATACGAGCAGTACTTC
CDR3: CASSDRRGYEQYF

size: .
V: TRBV7-2
length: 14
J: TRBJ1-1
D: .
DNA: TGTGCCAGCAGCCCCGGGGGGGGCAAAACTGAAGCTTTCTTT
CDR3: CASSPGGGKTEAFF

size: .
V: TRBV29-1
length: 14
J: TRBJ1-1
D: TRBD1
DNA: TGCAGCGTCGCGGACAGGGGGAGGAACACTGAAGCTTTCTTT
CDR3: CSVADRGRNTEAFF

size: .
V: TRBV12-3/TRBV12-4
length: 15
J: TRBJ2-3
D: .
DNA: TGTGCCAGCAGTTTGAGGACACGACCAACAGATACGCAGTATTTT
CDR3: CASSLRTRPTDTQYF

size: .
V: TRBV7-2
length: 15
J: TRBJ2-3
D: .
DNA: TGTGCCAGCAGCCCCCTGGGGCATAGCACAGATACGCAGTATTTT
CDR3: CASSPLGHSTDTQYF

size: .
V: TRBV7-8
length: 14
J: TRBJ2-5
D: .
DNA: TGTGCCAGCAGGGATGACACAGTCCAAGAGACCCAGTACTTC
CDR3: CASRDDTVQETQYF

size: .
V: TRBV24-1
length: 16
J: TRBJ1-1
D: .
DNA: TGTGCCACCCGACGATTAGGCAGGGAGGAAGAGCCTGAAGCTTTCTTT
CDR3: CATRRLGREEEPEAFF

size: few
V: TRBV5-1
length: 12
J: TRBJ1-1
D: .
DNA: TGCGCCAGCAGCCTACGGTCTCATGAAGCTTTCTTT
CDR3: CASSLRSHEAFF

size: .
V: TRBV5-3
length: 14
J: TRBJ1-5
D: .
DNA: TGTGCCAGCAGCTTGATGGGGCAAAATCAGCCCCAGCATTTT
CDR3: CASSLMGQNQPQHF

size: few
V: TRBV12-3/TRBV12-4
length: 14
J: TRBJ2-1
D: TRBD2
DNA: TGTGCCAGCAGGCGACTAGCGGTCTACAATGAGCAGTTCTTC
CDR3: CASRRLAVYNEQFF

size: few
V: TRBV5-4
length: 13
J: TRBJ2-1
D: .
DNA: TGTGCCAGCAGCGACTATGGGGTGAATGAGCAGTTCTTC
CDR3: CASSDYGVNEQFF

size: .
V: TRBV4-1
length: 14
J: TRBJ1-2
D: .
DNA: TGCGCCAGCAGCCAAGAAGTCCGAGGGGGTGGCTACACCTTC
CDR3: CASSQEVRGGGYTF

size: many
V: TRBV6-1
length: 16
J: TRBJ2-7
D: TRBD2
DNA: TGTGCCAGCAAAGCCGCCGGAGCGGGAGCCTCCTACGAGCAGTACTTC
CDR3: CASKAAGAGASYEQYF

size: .
V: TRBV29-1
length: 13
J: TRBJ1-1
D: .
DNA: TGCAGCGGGGGGCGGACAGTGAACACTGAAGCTTTCTTT
CDR3: CSGGRTVNTEAFF

size: few
V: TRBV7-3
length: 14
J: TRBJ2-3
D: .
DNA: TGTGCCAGCAGCTTAATGCAGAGCACAGATACGCAGTATTTT
CDR3: CASSLMQSTDTQYF

size: many
V: TRBV7-2
length: 15
J: TRBJ2-1
D: TRBD2
DNA: TGTGCCAGCAGCCAACCGGGACTAGCGGGAGCTGGGGAGTTCTTC
CDR3: CASSQPGLAGAGEFF

size: .
V: TRBV10-2
length: 14
J: TRBJ1-3
D: .
DNA: TGCGCCAGCAGTGCGTTGACAGACGGAAACACCATATATTTT
CDR3: CASSALTDGNTIYF

size: .
V: TRBV4-1
length: 15
J: TRBJ2-1
D: TRBD2
DNA: TGCGCCAGCAGCCAACCGGCTAGCGGACACAATGAGCAGTTCTTC
CDR3: CASSQPASGHNEQFF

size: .
V: TRBV4-3
length: 15
J: TRBJ2-1
D: .
DNA: TGCGCCAGCAGCCAAGATGGGTCGGACGGGAATGAGCAGTTCTTC
CDR3: CASSQDGSDGNEQFF

size: .
V: TRBV4-3
length: 17
J: TRBJ2-4
D: TRBD2
DNA: TGCGCCAGCAGCCAAGAGATTGGCGGGGGAGCCAAAAACATTCAGTACTTC
CDR3: CASSQEIGGGAKNIQYF

size: few
V: TRBV12-3/TRBV12-4
length: 12
J: TRBJ1-1
D: .
DNA: TGTGCCAGCAGCCCACCATCGGTTGAAGCTTTCTTT
CDR3: CASSPPSVEAFF

size: many
V: TRBV7-2
length: 12
J: TRBJ2-1
D: .
DNA: TGTGCCAGCAGCTTAGTACGAGCTGAGCAGTTCTTC
CDR3: CASSLVRAEQFF

size: .
V: TRBV5-6
length: 17
J: TRBJ1-1
D: .
DNA: TGTGCCAGCAGCTTGGAATCCTACCTTCGAATGAACACTGAAGCTTTCTTT
CDR3: CASSLESYLRMNTEAFF

size: few
V: TRBV19
length: 17
J: TRBJ2-1
D: TRBD2
DNA: TGTGCCAGTAAACGAGCGGGAGGAAAAAGGCCCTACAATGAGCAGTTCTTC
CDR3: CASKRAGGKRPYNEQFF

size: .
V: TRBV6-2/TRBV6-3
length: 17
J: TRBJ2-1
D: TRBD2
DNA: TGTGCCAGCAGTCCATTTCGAAACGCTTTAGCGGGATTGGAGCAGTTCTTC
CDR3: CASSPFRNALAGLEQFF

size: .
V: TRBV5-4
length: 13
J: TRBJ1-2
D: .
DNA: TGTGCCAGCAGCTCGCGGTCGGTTTATGGCTACACCTTC
CDR3: CASSSRSVYGYTF

size: .
V: TRBV12-3/TRBV12-4
length: 14
J: TRBJ2-1
D: TRBD1
DNA: TGTGCCAGCAGTTCTTGGGACAGGAGGAATGAGCAGTTCTTC
CDR3: CASSSWDRRNEQFF